A single sample is the source of the 29 T cell receptor beta chains below, sequenced in a study of shared clonotypes between healthy human individuals. The repertoire was sequenced with immunoSEQ multiplex PCR; TCRdb's copy has only in-frame clones and lacks some. The sample includes around 990,000 clones, about 80% of them seen just once. Sample: memory CD4+ T cells from PBMCs. Documented subset: CD45RA-negative fraction. The receptors shown here come from a young man in good health. Some clones in this sample may be carry-over from other donors' samples.

The table lists this clone with a few counts. This CDR3 reads CASKNRSHEQYF. CDR3 bases: TGTGCCAGCAAAAACAGGTCCCACGAGCAGTACTTC. V gene TRBV27 combines with J gene TRBJ2-7, with D possibly TRBD1 on 5 matching bases. This CDR3 has 12 residues. Germline loops: CDR1 MNHEY, CDR2 SMNVEV (reference sequence). With 7 bases removed from V and 5 bases from J, the gap between germline ends came to 12 bases.

The gene calls are TRBV19 and TRBJ1-5, with D unclear. The ends were cut back, 4 bases at V and 0 bases at J, with 10 bases in the middle. Germline values: CDR1 LNHDA, CDR2 SQIVND (reference sequence). The CDR3 is made up of 15 amino acids. The CDR3 sequence: CASSRYPNSNQPQHF. The DNA for the CDR3 is TGTGCCAGTAGTAGGTACCCAAATAGCAATCAGCCCCAGCATTTT.

The V call is TRBV13, the J call TRBJ2-7, with 8 bases lining up with TRBD1. Germline CDR1 PRHDT, CDR2 FYEKMQ (reference sequence). The CDR3 has 15 residues. Trimming at V came to 5 bases and at J to 0 bases, leaving 6 bases not matched to a gene. The CDR3 is CASSPRTGSSYEQYF. CDR3 bases: TGTGCCAGCAGCCCCCGGACAGGGAGCTCCTACGAGCAGTACTTC.

The rearrangement links TRBV6-4 to TRBJ2-3; D gene uncertain. Trimming cost V 3 bases and J 2 bases, with 9 bases left between them. The germline CDR1 and CDR2 sequences are MRHNA and SNTAGT. This CDR3 is built from 14 residues. The CDR3 DNA reads as TGTGCCAGCAGTGAGGAACTCCACACAGATACGCAGTATTTT. The encoded protein is CASSEELHTDTQYF.

The CDR3 DNA reads TGTGCCAGCAGCTTGTCCTACGGAGCCGGGGAGCTGTTTTTT. This codes for CASSLSYGAGELFF. The V call is TRBV5-6, the J call TRBJ2-2; unclear D gene. CDR1 is SGHDT and CDR2 is YYEEEE in the germline V gene. The CDR3 is made up of 14 amino acids. Trimming left V 1 base short and J 6 bases short, with 10 bases between.

The V and J genes are TRBV10-3 and TRBJ2-5; D is possibly TRBD2 (5 bases). This CDR3 spans 13 amino acids. Trimming took 6 bases from V and 1 from J, leaving 9 bases between them. Looked up from germline, CDR1 is ENHRY and CDR2 is SYGVKD. This CDR3 is CAISLSGQETQYF. The CDR3 bases are TGTGCCATCAGCCTCAGCGGCCAAGAGACCCAGTACTTC.

The chain has TRBV7-9 and TRBJ2-7, with D perhaps TRBD1 or TRBD2 (7 bases each). The CDR3 covers 16 residues. Trimming left V 5 bases short and J 5 bases short, with 22 bases between. Germline V gives CDR1 SEHNR, CDR2 FQNEAQ (reference sequence). The CDR3 protein is CASSPWEGAQRDEQYF. CDR3 DNA sequence: TGTGCCAGCAGCCCATGGGAGGGGGCCCAGCGGGACGAGCAGTACTTC.

This chain connects TRBV29-1 to TRBJ2-2; possibly TRBD2 for D (5 bases). Germline CDR1 and CDR2: SQVTM and ANQGSEA. Between the trimmed V and J ends, which lost 6 bases and 2 bases, there was a span of 10 bases. The CDR3 has 13 residues. The CDR3 spells CSVTGSNTGELFF. For the CDR3, the DNA is TGCAGCGTGACGGGATCTAACACCGGGGAGCTGTTTTTT.

The rearrangement links TRBV9 to TRBJ2-3; the match to TRBD2 covers 9 bases. The germline gives CDR1 SGDLS, CDR2 YYNGEE. The CDR3 totals 16 residues. Germline trimming cut 3 bases from V and 2 bases from J; bases unmatched to any gene: 7. CDR3 DNA: TGTGCCAGCAGCGAATCTAGCGGGATCTACACAGATACGCAGTATTTT. This translates into CASSESSGIYTDTQYF.

For this clone: Given a much more abundant clone one base away, this may be a read error. The rearrangement uses TRBV30 and TRBJ1-5; D could derive from TRBD1 or TRBD2 (5 bases each). The J call may not be correct, given that the DNA end is closer to TRBJ2-3. From germline, CDR1 is GTSNPN and CDR2 SVGIG (reference sequence). The CDR3 contains 15 residues. CDR3 coding DNA: TGTGCCTGGAGTACGGGGCAGCTAGACAATCAGCCCCAGTATTTT. It codes for CAWSTGQLDNQPQYF.

About this clone: This specimen includes other DNA sequences encoding the same CDR3. This chain joins TRBV9 and TRBJ2-7, with D possibly TRBD2 on 5 matching bases. The germline V gene encodes CDR1 SGDLS and CDR2 YYNGEE. This CDR3 contains 15 residues. The germline V and J ends were trimmed by 0 bases and 0 bases, with 10 bases remaining between them. Written as DNA, the CDR3 is TGTGCCAGCAGCGTAGCGCCGGGGAGCTCCTACGAGCAGTACTTC. Its translation is CASSVAPGSSYEQYF.

J is TRBJ1-1 and V is TRBV20-1; D uncertain. The germline V gene has CDR1 DFQATT and CDR2 SNEGSKA (reference sequence). The CDR3 totals 11 residues. Trimming cost V 6 bases and J 5 bases, with 10 bases left between them. As DNA, the CDR3 is TGCAGTGCAAGTGGACTGACTGAAGCTTTCTTT. Translation gives CSASGLTEAFF.

The chain recombines TRBV15 with TRBJ2-4; D perhaps matches TRBD2 (6 bases). V was pared by 0 bases and J by 0 bases, with 12 bases between. The CDR3 has 17 residues. Germline CDR1 reads LNHNV; CDR2 reads YYDKDF (reference sequence). The CDR3 coding sequence is TGTGCCACCAGCAGAGATAGACTAGAGGGAGCCAAAAACATTCAGTACTTC. Its translation: CATSRDRLEGAKNIQYF.

CDR3 nucleotides: TGTGCCAGCAGCTTAGCAGGACTAGCGGGGAACACCGGGGAGCTGTTTTTT. It specifies CASSLAGLAGNTGELFF. The V call is TRBV11-2, the J call TRBJ2-2; 11 bases map to TRBD2. This CDR3 comprises 17 residues. V shed 1 base and J 1 base; nucleotides not matched to a gene: 2. The V gene's germline CDR1 is SGHAT and CDR2 FQNNGV.

The V gene is TRBV29-1, the J gene TRBJ1-1; weak D call: TRBD1 (5 bases). The germline CDR1 and CDR2 sequences are SQVTM and ANQGSEA. CDR3 length equals 14 residues. V shed 0 bases and J shed 10 bases, with 18 bases lying between them. CDR3 in DNA: TGCAGCGTTGAAGATTGGCCAGGGCCCCCGACAGCTTTCTTT. This translates into CSVEDWPGPPTAFF.

This chain uses TRBV5-1 with TRBJ2-2; 13 nucleotides align to TRBD2. Per germline, CDR1 SGHRS and CDR2 YFSETQ. CDR3 length: 14 residues. V lost 5 bases to trimming and J lost 7 bases; unmatched junction nucleotides: 2. CDR3 region: CASRGLAGIGELFF. For the CDR3, the DNA is TGCGCCAGCAGGGGACTAGCGGGAATCGGGGAGCTGTTTTTT. The full variable domain, in which reference TRBV5-1 and TRBJ2-2 provide the parts outside the CDR3, is KAGVTQTPRYLIKTRGQQVTLSCSPISGHRSVSWYQQTPGQGLQFLFEYFSETQRNKGNFPGRFSGRQFSNSRSEMNVSTLELGDSALYLCASRGLAGIGELFFGEGSRLTVL.

The chain combines TRBV25-1 with TRBJ1-4, with D hard to call. The V end was cut by 4 bases, the J end by 3 bases, with 12 bases between. The CDR3 totals 15 residues. Germline CDR1 and CDR2: MGHDK and SYGVNS. This CDR3 reads CASSGSRRANEKLFF. For the CDR3, the DNA is TGTGCCAGCAGTGGATCAAGGCGGGCTAATGAAAAACTGTTTTTT.

The chain employs TRBV7-9 and TRBJ2-1; 7 nucleotides line up with TRBD2. The CDR3 loop spans 12 amino acids. The V and J ends lost 1 base and 9 bases, in that order; junction bases with no gene match: 0. Germline V gene sequence: CDR1 SEHNR, CDR2 FQNEAQ (reference sequence). CDR3 DNA: TGTGCCAGCAGCTTAGAGCGGGGTGAGCAGTTCTTC. This encodes CASSLERGEQFF.

The CDR3 DNA sequence: TGTGCCAGCAGCCAAGCTAGGACCTATAGCAATCAGCCCCAGCATTTT. It yields the protein CASSQARTYSNQPQHF. The chain combines TRBV4-2 with TRBJ1-5; D unclear. Trimming shortened V by 1 base and J by 0 bases, and 10 bases separated the two germline ends. CDR3 length: 16 residues. Germline V gene lookup returns CDR1 LGHNA and CDR2 YNFKEQ.

V is TRBV30 and J is TRBJ1-6; TRBD1 matches at 9 bases. The CDR3 spans 15 residues. J gave up 10 bases and V 0 bases, and 7 bases lay outside the gene matches. CDR1 and CDR2 from the germline V gene are GTSNPN and SVGIG (reference sequence). The CDR3 sequence is CAWSVAGTGNSPLHF. CDR3 DNA sequence: TGTGCCTGGAGTGTGGCCGGGACAGGGAACTCACCCCTCCACTTT.

In nucleotides, the CDR3 is TGTGCCAGCAGCTTAGACTACATCTCCTACAATGAGCAGTTCTTC. This encodes CASSLDYISYNEQFF. The chain employs TRBV7-3 and TRBJ2-1; a weak D match, TRBD2 (5 bases). Trimming cost V 2 bases and J 0 bases, with 8 bases left between them. There are 15 residues in the CDR3. The germline V gene encodes CDR1 SGHTA and CDR2 FQGTGA.

This chain uses TRBV4-1 with TRBJ1-5; a weak D match, TRBD1 (5 bases). The germline CDR1 and CDR2 sequences are MGHRA and YSYEKL. V shed 5 bases and J shed 5 bases, with 16 bases lying between them. The CDR3 is made up of 15 amino acids. The CDR3 DNA follows: TGCGCCAGCAGCTCCCGGGACTCAATTTATCAGCCCCAGCATTTT. Translated, it gives CASSSRDSIYQPQHF.

This sequence joins TRBV5-1 and TRBJ2-1, with 13 nucleotides matching TRBD2. Trimming took 4 bases from V and 8 from J; bases not matched to a gene: 3. The CDR3 has 14 residues. In germline, CDR1 is SGHRS, CDR2 YFSETQ. This chain's CDR3 is CASSNGLAGDEQFF. The CDR3 nucleotides read TGCGCCAGCAGCAACGGACTAGCGGGAGATGAGCAGTTCTTC.

This clone has a single count. V and J are TRBV7-2 and TRBJ2-7; D assignment may be TRBD1 or TRBD2 (6 bases each). The CDR3 consists of 15 residues. Trimming cost V 5 bases and J 3 bases, with 17 bases left between them. Germline V gives CDR1 SGHTA, CDR2 FQGNSA. For the CDR3, the DNA is TGTGCCAGCAGCGGGGGGCTGTATTTAGGCTACGAGCAGTACTTC. This gives the protein CASSGGLYLGYEQYF.

About this clone: With a much larger clone just one base away, this may be a read error. V usage is TRBV10-3 and J usage is TRBJ2-3; D is possibly TRBD1 or TRBD2 (6 bases each). This CDR3 region has 13 residues. Germline V gene sequence: CDR1 ENHRY, CDR2 SYGVKD. The CDR3 protein is CATSRGATDTQYF. CDR3 DNA: TGTGCCACCAGTAGGGGGGCCACAGATACGCAGTATTTT.

As to this clone: Other DNA sequences of this sample code for an identical CDR3. The chain links TRBV20-1 to TRBJ2-7; TRBD2 might be the D (5 bases). The germline V gene encodes CDR1 DFQATT and CDR2 SNEGSKA (reference sequence). This CDR3 region has 11 residues. V lost 5 bases and J lost 2, with 7 bases in between. For the CDR3, the DNA is TGCAGTGCTGCCGGGGCCTACGAGCAGTACTTC. Translating gives CSAAGAYEQYF.

The chain is built from TRBV5-1 and TRBJ2-7, with TRBD1 as a possible D gene (5 bases). There are 15 residues in the CDR3. Germline CDR1 and CDR2: SGHRS and YFSETQ. V lost 0 bases and J lost 5, with 15 bases in between. The CDR3 spells CASSLEGRVSDEQYF. The DNA of the CDR3 is TGCGCCAGCAGCTTGGAGGGCAGGGTGAGTGACGAGCAGTACTTC.

J is TRBJ2-2 and V is TRBV5-4; D possibly uses TRBD1 or TRBD2 (6 bases each). Germline V gene sequence: CDR1 SGHNT, CDR2 YYREEE (reference sequence). CDR3 length equals 16 residues. Trimming pared 9 bases from V and 2 bases from J, leaving 20 bases between. DNA for the CDR3: TGTGCCATATCGAAGGGGGGCCTCCTTAACACCGGGGAGCTGTTTTTT. It translates to CAISKGGLLNTGELFF.

This rearrangement joins TRBV5-1 to TRBJ1-1, with D possibly matching TRBD1 (5 bases). Germline V lookup: CDR1 SGHRS, CDR2 YFSETQ. CDR3 size: 14 residues. Trimming took 4 bases from V and 0 from J, leaving 10 bases between them. The CDR3 coding sequence is TGCGCCAGCAGCCGACAGACCATGAACACTGAAGCTTTCTTT. The encoded protein is CASSRQTMNTEAFF.